This T cell receptor beta chain was sequenced for a study of blood T cell repertoires in COVID-19 (dated by TCRdb to the early 2020s). For context, the study as a whole: Samples from collaborators originated in the United States, Italy and Spain and spanned both the acute and convalescent phases of COVID-19. The prospective study material was composed of cDNA or gDNA derived from T cells, B-cell-depleted T cells, or PBMCs. Deeply sampled blood TCRbeta repertoires from subjects exposed to, actively infected with, or recovered from COVID-19 were included in the dataset. The repertoires were released in a freely available public database intended as a resource for research on the immune response to SARS-CoV-2. Samples came from the ongoing ImmuneRACE study (first 160 participants) plus 1,254 subjects from 6 global collaborators. Sample metadata almost always included a de-identified subject ID, COVID-19 status, age in years and sex. Where HLA class I and class II types were available, the types were taken from metadata supplied by the sample provider, not from assay-based typing.

The collaborating institutions used their own protocols to collect whole blood in K2EDTA tubes. For TCRbeta analysis, collaborators shipped samples in one of three forms: frozen whole blood, isolated PBMCs, or DNA extracted from either of those sample types. TCRbeta CDR3 regions were amplified from genomic DNA using the immunoSEQ Assay, a bias-controlled multiplex PCR. The authors processed their data as follows. Within the assay, amplification of reference gene primers was used to estimate how many nucleated cells each sample contained. To quantify the absolute abundance of each unique TCRbeta CDR3 rearrangement, sequence reads were collapsed and filtered. For each sample, productive Simpson clonality was calculated by taking the square root of Simpson's diversity index across productive rearrangements. TCRdb took over this immuneACCESS table, retaining in-frame rearrangements with V and J assigned. Such tables are incomplete; in checked studies, under half of the missing clones stem from an unresolved V gene, and the remainder is unexplained. Clone size and the V and J calls come from that table; the DNA yielded D and trimming. This sample holds roughly 200,000 clones; 75% to 90% were observed only once. The ten biggest clones cover 5.5% to 7.5% of the sample.

Study-level results and caveats: How much clinical and demographic metadata was included differed by source and by participant, and the metadata was provided uncurated.

On this clone: No antigen is known for it. No base-level quality is on record; no much larger clone is a single base apart.

What was sequenced was peripheral blood. The TCR comes from a man aged 35 to 55 with acute or convalescent COVID-19.

The DNA reads as follows: TGTGCCAGCAGCCTGAGGGTCAAAGGGTACGAGCAGTACTTC. It translates as CASSLRVKGYEQYF. This sequence uses TRBV2 and TRBJ2-7; the D gene is perhaps TRBD2, on 5 matching bases. V and J lose 6 bases and 4 bases, and a span of 16 bases separates them. The CDR3 covers 14 residues, taking in both the cysteine and the phenylalanine. Just the 42-base CDR3 DNA is kept, in frame starting at base 1. In the germline V gene, CDR1 corresponds to SNHLY and CDR2 to FYNNEI.